A selection of T cell receptor beta chains follows, all from one sample in a study of cytotoxic CD8 clonotypes in ibrutinib-treated CLL. The table came from immunoSEQ multiplex PCR; TCRdb's copy has only in-frame clones and leaves some out. The sample contains about 130,000 clones, 70% to 90% of which appear only once. The sequencing used PBMCs, collected after 24 months of ibrutinib treatment. These receptors all stem from a human donor with chronic lymphocytic leukemia. Both conserved end residues are part of each CDR3. A D gene is named only where the DNA matches it firmly. Clone size is given for some rows only: seen once, a few or many times, or a class if the clone is expanded.

size	J	D	V	CDR3	DNA
few	TRBJ1-4	.	TRBV25-1	CASSAVWGKLFF	TGTGCCAGCAGCGCCGTGTGGGGAAAACTGTTTTTT
.	TRBJ1-1	.	TRBV28	CASRGIGGTEAFF	TGTGCCAGCAGGGGGATTGGGGGCACTGAAGCTTTCTTT
.	TRBJ2-7	.	TRBV20-1	CSANRVYEQYF	TGCAGTGCGAACAGGGTTTACGAGCAGTACTTC
.	TRBJ2-7	.	TRBV5-5	CASSGTGHFYEQYF	TGTGCCAGCAGCGGAACGGGACACTTCTACGAGCAGTACTTC
.	TRBJ1-5	.	TRBV4-3	CASSQGRGGNQPQHF	TGCGCCAGCAGCCAGGGCAGGGGTGGCAATCAGCCCCAGCATTTT
.	TRBJ2-2	TRBD2	TRBV28	CASRPTSGENTGELFF	TGTGCCAGCAGACCTACTAGCGGGGAGAACACCGGGGAGCTGTTTTTT
many	TRBJ2-2	TRBD1	TRBV28	CASTSIDRGQTGELFF	TGTGCCAGCACTTCCATTGACAGGGGGCAGACCGGGGAGCTGTTTTTT
.	TRBJ1-2	.	TRBV28	CASSQGSQDPYGYTF	TGTGCCAGCAGTCAGGGGTCGCAGGACCCCTATGGCTACACCTTC
.	TRBJ2-7	.	TRBV4-1	CASSQEGQAPHYEQYF	TGCGCCAGCAGCCAAGAGGGGCAGGCCCCCCATTACGAGCAGTACTTC
.	TRBJ2-3	.	TRBV5-6	CASSLARYF	TGTGCCAGCAGCTTGGCCCGATATTTT
once	TRBJ1-1	TRBD1	TRBV5-6	CASSSDRGNTEAFF	TGTGCCAGCAGCTCCGACAGGGGGAACACTGAAGCTTTCTTT
.	TRBJ2-7	.	TRBV6-5	CASSSPTKLPTNEQYF	TGTGCCAGCAGTTCCCCGACTAAACTCCCCACTAACGAGCAGTACTTC
once	TRBJ2-5	.	TRBV5-1	CASSLNTGTKETQYF	TGCGCCAGCAGCTTAAATACAGGGACCAAAGAGACCCAGTACTTC
.	TRBJ1-5	.	TRBV18	CASSPKSTGGNQPQHF	TGTGCCAGCTCACCGAAAAGCACAGGTGGTAATCAGCCCCAGCATTTT
.	TRBJ2-4	TRBD2	TRBV4-3	CASSHHGLAGGENIQYF	TGCGCCAGCAGCCATCATGGACTAGCGGGAGGGGAAAACATTCAGTACTTC
.	TRBJ2-1	TRBD1	TRBV9	CASSGTGGNEQFF	TGTGCCAGCAGCGGTACAGGGGGCAATGAGCAGTTCTTC
.	TRBJ1-1	TRBD1	TRBV10-3	CAISAYRDRNDEAFF	TGTGCCATCAGTGCATACCGGGACAGGAATGATGAAGCTTTCTTT
.	TRBJ2-5	.	TRBV4-3	CASSQDSGHGETQYF	TGCGCCAGCAGCCAAGATTCAGGCCACGGAGAGACCCAGTACTTC
.	TRBJ2-6	TRBD2	TRBV18	CASPPPGGYSGANVLTF	TGTGCCAGCCCACCACCGGGAGGTTACTCTGGGGCCAACGTCCTGACTTTC
.	TRBJ1-5	TRBD1	TRBV5-1	CASSPGQGHQPQHF	TGCGCCAGCAGCCCGGGACAGGGCCATCAGCCCCAGCATTTT
.	TRBJ2-7	.	TRBV28	CASSSAGKRYEQYF	TGTGCCAGCAGTTCAGCAGGGAAGCGGTACGAGCAGTACTTC
few	TRBJ1-3	.	TRBV28	CASSRDVTIYF	TGTGCCAGCAGTAGGGATGTCACCATATATTTT
.	TRBJ2-1	.	TRBV20-1	CSARSHLGQFF	TGCAGTGCTAGATCCCACCTTGGGCAGTTCTTC
.	TRBJ2-1	TRBD2	TRBV2	CASSARLASSYNEQFF	TGTGCCAGCAGCGCCAGACTAGCGAGCTCCTACAATGAGCAGTTCTTC
.	TRBJ2-7	.	TRBV14	CASSQTRGDEQYF	TGTGCCAGCAGCCAGACCAGGGGCGACGAGCAGTACTTC
.	TRBJ2-7	.	TRBV4-3	CASSQEGLLSYEQYF	TGCGCCAGCAGCCAAGAGGGTCTGCTCAGCTACGAGCAGTACTTC
.	TRBJ2-3	TRBD2	TRBV5-5	CASSSSGGARRDTQYF	TGTGCCAGCAGCAGTAGCGGGGGGGCTCGGAGAGATACGCAGTATTTT
.	TRBJ2-1	TRBD2	TRBV28	CASSQIGLAGGFHNEQFF	TGTGCCAGCAGCCAGATAGGACTAGCGGGGGGGTTCCACAATGAGCAGTTCTTC
many	TRBJ2-3	TRBD2	TRBV4-3	CASSQAYRTSGPRDTQYF	TGCGCCAGCAGCCAAGCCTACCGGACTAGCGGGCCACGGGATACGCAGTATTTT
.	TRBJ2-5	TRBD2	TRBV30	CAWSVAGGETQYF	TGTGCCTGGAGTGTAGCGGGGGGGGAGACCCAGTACTTC